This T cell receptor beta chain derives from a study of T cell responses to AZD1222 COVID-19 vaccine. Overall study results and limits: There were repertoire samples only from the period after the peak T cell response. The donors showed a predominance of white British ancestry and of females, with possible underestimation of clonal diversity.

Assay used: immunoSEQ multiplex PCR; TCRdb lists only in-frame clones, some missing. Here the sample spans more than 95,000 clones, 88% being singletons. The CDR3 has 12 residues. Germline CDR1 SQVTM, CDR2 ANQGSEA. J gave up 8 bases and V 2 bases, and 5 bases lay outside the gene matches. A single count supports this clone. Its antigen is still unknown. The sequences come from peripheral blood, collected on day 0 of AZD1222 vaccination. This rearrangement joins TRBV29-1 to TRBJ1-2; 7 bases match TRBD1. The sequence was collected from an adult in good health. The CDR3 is CSVETRTGGYTF. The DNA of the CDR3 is TGCAGCGTTGAAACGAGGACAGGCGGCTACACCTTC.